The rows below give T cell receptor beta chains drawn from one sample of a study of T-cell reconstitution after alpha-beta-depleted transplantation in children. One entry per CDR3 protein results from TCRdb running MiXCR on the PCR reads. The sample shows nearly 400,000 distinct CDR3 sequences, roughly 20% of them seen only once. This material consisted of PBMCs from the stem cell graft donor, taken from the stem cell graft. All receptors derive from a human donor who donated a stem cell graft to a child with acute myeloid leukemia. Both conserved end residues are part of each CDR3. D genes are given only for firm matches. Only some rows state a clone size, as once, few, many or a class for expanded clones.

TRBV20-1	many	-	TRBJ2-1	CSARGLAREQFF	TGCAGTGCTAGAGGATTAGCGCGGGAGCAGTTCTTC
TRBV4-3	-	TRBD2	TRBJ2-1	CASSQDPPSGRASDEQFF	TGCGCCAGCAGCCAAGATCCGCCTAGCGGGAGGGCCTCGGATGAGCAGTTCTTC
TRBV28	-	-	TRBJ2-7	CASSPQRSGFSYEQYF	TGTGCCAGCAGTCCCCAGCGATCCGGCTTCTCCTACGAGCAGTACTTC
TRBV28	few	-	TRBJ2-1	CASSPSTGWVSNEQFF	TGTGCCAGCAGTCCCTCCACAGGGTGGGTTTCCAATGAGCAGTTCTTC
TRBV4-1	-	TRBD1	TRBJ2-6	CASSQGNPGQGAGANVLTF	TGCGCCAGCAGCCAAGGTAATCCCGGACAGGGGGCTGGGGCCAACGTCCTGACTTTC
TRBV6-5	many	TRBD2	TRBJ2-1	CASSYLAGAEYNEQFF	TGTGCCAGCAGTTATTTAGCGGGAGCGGAATACAATGAGCAGTTCTTC
TRBV4-3	few	-	TRBJ2-1	CASSQASRAAYNEQFF	TGCGCCAGCAGCCAAGCTTCCAGGGCAGCCTACAATGAGCAGTTCTTC
TRBV19	-	-	TRBJ2-1	CASRLRISSYNEQFF	TGTGCCAGTAGGTTGAGGATTAGCTCCTACAATGAGCAGTTCTTC
TRBV28	-	TRBD2	TRBJ2-5	CASRPRGAGETQYF	TGTGCCAGCAGACCCCGAGGAGCGGGGGAGACCCAGTACTTC
TRBV12-3/TRBV12-4	-	-	TRBJ2-2	CASSSGRSELFF	TGTGCCAGCAGTTCCGGGCGATCGGAGCTGTTTTTT
TRBV7-2	few	TRBD1	TRBJ2-3	CASSSPGQGLTDTQYF	TGTGCCAGCAGCTCCCCGGGACAGGGGTTGACAGATACGCAGTATTTT
TRBV20-1	many	-	TRBJ2-1	CSAYSLGSYNEQFF	TGCAGTGCCTACTCGTTGGGCTCCTACAATGAGCAGTTCTTC
TRBV7-2	-	TRBD2	TRBJ2-5	CASSSRLAGVRETQYF	TGTGCCAGCAGCTCGCGACTAGCGGGGGTTCGAGAGACCCAGTACTTC
TRBV20-1	few	-	TRBJ1-1	CSALEPAGNTEAFF	TGCAGTGCCCTGGAGCCCGCTGGGAACACTGAAGCTTTCTTT
TRBV7-9	-	-	TRBJ1-2	CASSPGGKSGYTF	TGTGCCAGCAGCCCAGGAGGGAAGTCTGGCTACACCTTC
TRBV12-3/TRBV12-4	many	TRBD2	TRBJ2-1	CASSLTSGRAYNEQFF	TGTGCCAGCAGTTTAACTAGCGGGAGGGCCTATAATGAGCAGTTCTTC
TRBV7-2	few	TRBD2	TRBJ2-1	CASSLGAGGINEQFF	TGTGCCAGCAGCTTAGGAGCGGGAGGGATTAATGAGCAGTTCTTC
TRBV6-1	-	TRBD2	TRBJ2-1	CASSEFWREGPNNEQFF	TGTGCCAGCAGTGAATTCTGGCGGGAGGGCCCCAACAATGAGCAGTTCTTC
TRBV7-3	few	-	TRBJ2-1	CASSLFGSKSYNEQFF	TGTGCCAGCAGCTTATTTGGCTCTAAGAGTTACAATGAGCAGTTCTTC
TRBV15	-	-	TRBJ1-2	CATSRADGLPYGYTF	TGTGCCACCAGCAGAGCGGACGGCCTCCCCTATGGCTACACCTTC